This TCR beta chain was profiled in a study of identical twins. This clonotype has at least ten counts. TCRdb called the 5' RACE reads again in MiXCR, with one record for every CDR3 protein. The table records about 240,000 distinct CDR3 sequences, more than 9% of them present only once. Trimming cost V 6 bases and J 3 bases, with 6 bases left between them. Per the germline V gene, CDR1 is ENHRY and CDR2 is SYGVKD. CDR3 size: 11 residues. The receptor was isolated from a man over 45 in good health. The rearrangement links TRBV10-3 to TRBJ2-7; D might be TRBD2 (6 bases). The sample was memory T cells sorted from blood. The CDR3 DNA reads as TGTGCCATCAGGGACTACTACGAGCAGTACTTC. Translation: CAIRDYYEQYF.